This passage covers 29 T cell receptor beta chains from one sample sequenced in a study of T cell responses to AZD1222 COVID-19 vaccine (dated by TCRdb to the early 2020s). The library came from the immunoSEQ multiplex PCR assay. In TCRdb, the immuneACCESS table is reduced to in-frame sequences with V and J assigned. These tables do not hold every clone; where another copy was compared, an unresolved V gene accounts for under half, and the others remain unexplained. This sample gives roughly 180,000 clones in total; around 87% of them show up just once. 2.7% of the sample is in the top ten clones. The time point label of this sample denotes: baseline before first vaccination. In light of the paper, this sample's treatment or condition label describes: meningococcal conjugate vaccine given as trial control. The source was peripheral blood, collected on day 0 of MenACWY control vaccination. The receptors shown here come from an adult in good health.

This chain links TRBV11-3 with TRBJ2-7; the match to TRBD1 covers 8 bases. The CDR3 sequence is 13 residues long. Germline V lookup: CDR1 SGHNT, CDR2 YENEEA. Trimming took 5 bases from V and 5 from J; bases not matched to a gene: 5. CDR3 DNA: TGTGCCAGCAGCCGGACAGGGTCCCACGAGCAGTACTTC. Encoded protein: CASSRTGSHEQYF.

The genes are TRBV2 and TRBJ2-7; 9 bases match TRBD1. This CDR3 has 15 residues. CDR1 SNHLY and CDR2 FYNNEI come from the germline V gene. With 2 bases clipped from V and 3 bases from J, the junction kept 5 bases outside the gene matches. The CDR3 protein is CASSEYRDRVYEQYF. CDR3 coding DNA: TGTGCCAGCAGTGAATACCGGGACAGGGTCTACGAGCAGTACTTC.

This chain connects TRBV18 to TRBJ1-1; D is perhaps TRBD1 (6 bases). V lost 6 bases and J lost 4, with 12 bases in between. Germline CDR1 reads KGHSH; CDR2 reads LQKENI. The CDR3 consists of 13 residues. CDR3 nucleotides: TGTGCCAGCTCCTCTACAGGGAGCACTGAAGCTTTCTTT. Amino acids: CASSSTGSTEAFF.

This clone showed up just once. The CDR3 DNA is TGTGCCAGCAGCGCCGGGACAGGGAAGGTCTCTTTCGGGTACGGGGAGCTGTTTTTT. It is translated as CASSAGTGKVSFGYGELFF. The V and J genes are TRBV28 and TRBJ2-2; TRBD1 matches 9 bases. Trimming took 6 bases from V and 7 from J; bases not matched to a gene: 21. This CDR3 is 19 amino acids long. The germline gives CDR1 MDHEN, CDR2 SYDVKM.

The chain carries TRBV6-2 or TRBV6-3 and TRBJ1-5; D perhaps matches TRBD1 (5 bases). The CDR3 totals 14 residues. The germline CDR1 and CDR2 sequences are MNHEY and SVGEGT. Trimming took 6 bases from V and 2 from J, leaving 11 bases between them. In DNA form, the CDR3 reads TGTGCCAGCAGCCTAAGAGGGGGCAATCAGCCCCAGCATTTT. Protein sequence: CASSLRGGNQPQHF.

The gene calls are TRBV30 and TRBJ2-7; tentatively, D is TRBD1 or TRBD2 (5 bases each). V was shortened by 2 bases and J by 7 bases, with 18 bases between the two germline ends. The CDR3 consists of 14 residues. CDR1 and CDR2 (germline): GTSNPN, SVGIG (reference sequence). The CDR3 reads CAWSPGSGPGEQYF. CDR3 in DNA: TGTGCCTGGAGTCCAGGGTCAGGCCCGGGGGAGCAGTACTTC.

V and J are TRBV3-1 (or the pseudogene TRBV3-2) and TRBJ2-7; D is undetermined. The CDR3 is 16 amino acids. Germline V lookup: CDR1 LGHDT, CDR2 YNNKEL (reference sequence). V was trimmed by 0 bases and J by 3 bases, leaving 15 bases between them. CDR3 bases: TGTGCCAGCAGCCAAGATACGGCAGAGCTTTTCTACGAGCAGTACTTC. This sequence encodes CASSQDTAELFYEQYF.

The chain carries TRBV6-6 and TRBJ1-4, with 7 bases aligning to TRBD1. Germline CDR1 and CDR2: MNHNY and SVGAGI (reference sequence). V lost 4 bases and J lost 1; bases outside the gene matches: 3. The CDR3 contains 15 residues. CDR3 nucleotides: TGTGCCAGCAGTTTCCGACAGGGAACTAATGAAAAACTGTTTTTT. This gives the protein CASSFRQGTNEKLFF.

The chain couples TRBV25-1 to TRBJ2-7; possibly TRBD2 for D (5 bases). The CDR3 contains 13 residues. V was shortened by 7 bases and J by 0 bases, with 10 bases between the two germline ends. The germline gives CDR1 MGHDK, CDR2 SYGVNS. The CDR3 region has the DNA TGTGCCAGCAAGCGGCGGAACTCCTACGAGCAGTACTTC. As protein: CASKRRNSYEQYF.

The chain is built from TRBV7-9 and TRBJ2-3, with 8 positions matching TRBD2. Germline CDR1 and CDR2: SEHNR and FQNEAQ (reference sequence). Trimming cost V 5 bases and J 0 bases; bases outside gene matches: 7. The CDR3 runs 16 residues. The CDR3: CASSPRGGLSTDTQYF. The CDR3 DNA is TGTGCCAGCAGCCCTCGGGGGGGACTCAGCACAGATACGCAGTATTTT. The full variable domain, its missing parts supplied by reference TRBV7-9 and TRBJ2-3, is DTGVSQNPRHKITKRGQNVTFRCDPISEHNRLYWYRQTLGQGPEFLTYFQNEAQLEKSRLLSDRFSAERPKGSFSTLEIQRTEQGDSAMYLCASSPRGGLSTDTQYFGPGTRLTVL.

This chain connects TRBV7-2 to TRBJ2-5; tentatively, D is TRBD1 (6 bases). The CDR3 consists of 15 residues. Trimming removed 0 bases from V and 3 bases from J, with 11 bases in between. Germline CDR1 reads SGHTA; CDR2 reads FQGNSA. The CDR3 loop reads CASSLAMGAEETQYF. In DNA form, the CDR3 reads TGTGCCAGCAGCTTAGCAATGGGGGCCGAAGAGACCCAGTACTTC.

The rearrangement joins TRBV19 to TRBJ1-5; the D gene is possibly TRBD1 (5 bases). This CDR3 has 17 residues. Between the trimmed V and J ends, which lost 2 bases and 0 bases, there was a span of 14 bases. CDR1 is LNHDA and CDR2 is SQIVND in the germline V gene (reference sequence). The CDR3 coding sequence is TGTGCCAGTAGTATATATAGTAGGGGTAGTAGCAATCAGCCCCAGCATTTT. This sequence encodes CASSIYSRGSSNQPQHF.

This clone has just a few counts. The J gene is TRBJ1-2, the V gene TRBV6-1; no clear D. V lost 3 bases and J lost 2, with 7 bases in between. Germline CDR1 is MNHNS and CDR2 is SASEGT. This CDR3 spans 13 amino acids. In DNA form, the CDR3 reads TGTGCCAGCAGTGATCTGGGGAACTATGGCTACACCTTC. As protein: CASSDLGNYGYTF.

The chain recombines TRBV6-5 with TRBJ2-1; 7 nucleotides line up with TRBD2. J gave up 5 bases and V 7 bases, and 11 bases lay outside the gene matches. Per germline, CDR1 MNHEY and CDR2 SVGAGI. The CDR3 runs to 15 residues. CDR3 bases: TGTGCCAGCAACAAGGGCGGGAGCCGAAACAATGAGCAGTTCTTC. Translating it yields CASNKGGSRNNEQFF.

This chain connects TRBV5-4 to TRBJ2-2, with D perhaps matching TRBD2 (8 bases). Germline values: CDR1 SGHNT, CDR2 YYREEE (reference sequence). This CDR3 contains 15 residues. Trimming removed 7 bases from V and 2 bases from J, with 15 bases in between. The CDR3 DNA reads TGTGCCAGCCGGGAGGGGGCGCGAAACACCGGGGAGCTGTTTTTT. Amino acids: CASREGARNTGELFF.

The rearrangement links TRBV7-2 to TRBJ1-2, with TRBD1 matching 9 bases. After removal of 1 base from V and 1 base from J, the junction contained 10 bases not matched to a gene. Germline values: CDR1 SGHTA, CDR2 FQGNSA. This CDR3 spans 18 amino acids. The CDR3 sequence is CASSLVGTGRVRNYGYTF. CDR3 nucleotide sequence: TGTGCCAGCAGCTTAGTTGGGACAGGGAGAGTTCGTAACTATGGCTACACCTTC.

V gene TRBV5-1 combines with J gene TRBJ2-3, with a tentative D call TRBD1 (6 bases). The CDR3 has 13 residues. The V end was cut by 0 bases, the J end by 4 bases, with 6 bases between. Germline V gives CDR1 SGHRS, CDR2 YFSETQ. CDR3 bases: TGCGCCAGCAGCTTGGCAGGGGCAGATACGCAGTATTTT. Residues: CASSLAGADTQYF.

This chain uses TRBV7-9 with TRBJ2-6, with a tentative D call TRBD1 (5 bases). The CDR3 is 19 residues long. CDR1 and CDR2 from the germline V gene are SEHNR and FQNEAQ (reference sequence). The ends were cut back, 5 bases at V and 3 bases at J, with 23 bases in the middle. The CDR3 sequence: CASSPAGPGQPLGANVLTF. CDR3 coding DNA: TGTGCCAGCAGCCCAGCAGGGCCAGGACAACCTCTTGGGGCCAACGTCCTGACTTTC. The full variable domain, rest sourced from reference TRBV7-9 and TRBJ2-6, is DTGVSQNPRHKITKRGQNVTFRCDPISEHNRLYWYRQTLGQGPEFLTYFQNEAQLEKSRLLSDRFSAERPKGSFSTLEIQRTEQGDSAMYLCASSPAGPGQPLGANVLTFGAGSRLTVL.

The genes are TRBV4-1 and TRBJ1-1; D unclear. V was pared by 4 bases and J by 4 bases, with 10 bases between. This CDR3 comprises 13 residues. The V gene's germline CDR1 is MGHRA and CDR2 YSYEKL. The CDR3 loop is CASSRGRSTEAFF. The CDR3 DNA sequence: TGCGCCAGCAGCCGAGGGCGGAGCACTGAAGCTTTCTTT.

This chain links TRBV27 with TRBJ2-7; TRBD2 is a possible D gene (5 bases). This CDR3 is 13 amino acids long. The V gene lost 3 bases and the J gene lost 4 bases, with 10 bases spanning the gap. Germline-derived CDR1 and CDR2 are MNHEY and SMNVEV (reference sequence). CDR3 nucleotide sequence: TGTGCCAGCAGTTTCCGGGAAACGTACGAGCAGTACTTC. Protein product: CASSFRETYEQYF.

V and J are TRBV4-2 and TRBJ2-7; possibly TRBD2 for D (5 bases). Germline CDR1 and CDR2: LGHNA and YNFKEQ. The length of the CDR3 is 16 residues. V was trimmed by 3 bases and J by 4 bases, leaving 19 bases between them. Here the CDR3 DNA reads TGTGCCAGCAGCCAGATCGGAACCACGGGGAGATACGAGCAGTACTTC. As protein: CASSQIGTTGRYEQYF.

The chain is built from TRBV19 and TRBJ2-3, with D possibly matching TRBD1 (5 bases). The V end was cut by 1 base, the J end by 4 bases, with 15 bases between. CDR3 length equals 16 residues. Germline V gives CDR1 LNHDA, CDR2 SQIVND (reference sequence). This CDR3 reads CASSIVSAGSPDTQYF. The CDR3 coding sequence is TGTGCCAGTAGTATAGTGTCCGCAGGGTCCCCAGATACGCAGTATTTT.

The chain links TRBV27 to TRBJ2-7; D not resolved. Between the trimmed V and J ends, which lost 3 bases and 3 bases, there was a span of 12 bases. CDR3 length: 14 amino acids. Germline loops: CDR1 MNHEY, CDR2 SMNVEV (reference sequence). CDR3 in amino acids: CASSFGASGYEQYF. The DNA of the CDR3 is TGTGCCAGCAGTTTTGGAGCGTCAGGCTACGAGCAGTACTTC.

The genes are TRBV9 and TRBJ2-1; 7 bases match TRBD2. The CDR3 totals 17 residues. Per germline, CDR1 SGDLS and CDR2 YYNGEE. J gave up 3 bases and V 1 base, and 10 bases lay outside the gene matches. The CDR3 here is CASSVLGSSGGYNEQFF. The CDR3 nucleotides read TGTGCCAGCAGCGTATTGGGGTCTAGCGGAGGCTACAATGAGCAGTTCTTC.

This clone was detected once. The chain joins TRBV3-1 (or the pseudogene TRBV3-2) to TRBJ2-1; D possibly matches TRBD1 or TRBD2 (8 bases each). The V end lost 5 bases, the J end lost 5 bases, and 19 bases lay between the germline ends. Per germline, CDR1 LGHDT and CDR2 YNNKEL (reference sequence). The CDR3 sequence is 16 residues long. Here the CDR3 reads CASSYHRGTSDNEQFF. CDR3 coding DNA: TGTGCCAGCAGCTACCACAGGGGGACTAGTGACAATGAGCAGTTCTTC.

About this clone: The same CDR3 also results from other DNA sequences found in this sample. The chain combines TRBV7-9 with TRBJ2-7, with 9 positions matching TRBD1. Germline-derived CDR1 and CDR2 are SEHNR and FQNEAQ (reference sequence). Unmatched junction bases numbered 3, after V lost 4 bases and J lost 2 bases. CDR3 size: 14 residues. The CDR3 loop reads CASSSGTGPYEQYF. The DNA of the CDR3 is TGTGCCAGCAGCTCAGGGACAGGGCCCTACGAGCAGTACTTC. Full variable domain (outside the CDR3, taken from reference TRBV7-9 and TRBJ2-7): DTGVSQNPRHKITKRGQNVTFRCDPISEHNRLYWYRQTLGQGPEFLTYFQNEAQLEKSRLLSDRFSAERPKGSFSTLEIQRTEQGDSAMYLCASSSGTGPYEQYFGPGTRLTVT.

The chain joins TRBV6-5 to TRBJ2-5; a possible D gene is TRBD1 (6 bases). V dropped 8 bases and J dropped 7 bases, with 14 bases sitting between them. CDR1 is MNHEY, CDR2 SVGAGI, per germline. The CDR3 has 12 residues. The chain's CDR3 is CASGDRTSTQYF. CDR3 bases: TGTGCCAGCGGCGACAGGACCTCGACCCAGTACTTC.

Written as DNA, the CDR3 is TGTGCCAGCAGTTACGGCTGGACAGGGCAAACCTACGAGCAGTACTTC. Protein: CASSYGWTGQTYEQYF. This rearrangement joins TRBV6-5 to TRBJ2-7; 8 nucleotides match TRBD1. V lost 2 bases to trimming and J lost 2 bases; unmatched junction nucleotides: 8. Germline V gene data show CDR1 as MNHEY and CDR2 as SVGAGI. The CDR3 totals 16 residues.

The V call is TRBV9, the J call TRBJ2-3; 11 bases align to TRBD2. This CDR3 is built from 14 residues. Germline CDR1 reads SGDLS; CDR2 reads YYNGEE. V lost 4 bases to trimming and J lost 4 bases; unmatched junction nucleotides: 2. The CDR3 region has the DNA TGTGCCAGCAGCTTTAGCGGGGGGGCAGATACGCAGTATTTT. It encodes CASSFSGGADTQYF.